This entry lists 18 T cell receptor beta chains sequenced from one sample in a study of T-cell memory formation after mild COVID-19. TCRdb passed the 5' RACE reads through MiXCR, listing each CDR3 protein once. The repertoire consists of about 270,000 distinct CDR3 sequences, with about 17% occurring once and the leading ten covering roughly 20%. The sample comprised PBMCs or a T cell subset sorted from them (not recorded which). These receptors were taken from a man aged 18 to 29 who had mild COVID-19 (a few samples of this study predate the infection). Cell type and time point are not known.

The chain links TRBV20-1 to TRBJ1-2; perhaps TRBD1 as D (6 bases). The V and J ends lost 2 bases and 10 bases respectively, with 14 bases between them. Germline-derived CDR1 and CDR2 are DFQATT and SNEGSKA (reference sequence). The CDR3 sequence is 12 residues long. The CDR3 nucleotides are TGCAGTGCTAGACCCAGGGGCGTACACTACACCTTC. Protein: CSARPRGVHYTF.

This clonotype has a single count. The chain uses TRBV10-3 and TRBJ2-7; perhaps D is TRBD1 or TRBD2 (7 bases each). Trimming cost V 6 bases and J 3 bases, with 15 bases left between them. The CDR3 extends over 14 amino acids. CDR1 and CDR2 from the germline V gene are ENHRY and SYGVKD. The CDR3 reads CAISQTGTNYEQYF. The CDR3 DNA is TGTGCCATCAGCCAGACAGGGACTAACTACGAGCAGTACTTC.

The chain carries TRBV11-2 and TRBJ1-2; maybe TRBD1 (6 bases). The CDR3 runs 14 residues. With 4 bases removed from V and 11 bases from J, the gap between germline ends came to 20 bases. Germline CDR1 reads SGHAT; CDR2 reads FQNNGV. The CDR3 nucleotides are TGTGCCAGCAGCTCCCCTAGAGGGGACATGAAATACACCTTC. Its protein is CASSSPRGDMKYTF. The entire variable domain, with the rest obtained from reference TRBV11-2 and TRBJ1-2, is as follows: EAGVAQSPRYKIIEKRQSVAFWCNPISGHATLYWYQQILGQGPKLLIQFQNNGVVDDSQLPKDRFSAERLKGVDSTLKIQPAKLEDSAVYLCASSSPRGDMKYTFGSGTRLTVV.

The rearrangement links TRBV5-6 to TRBJ2-4; D is undetermined. V lost 1 base to trimming and J lost 1 base, with 18 bases between them. Germline V CDR1 and CDR2: SGHDT, YYEEEE. The CDR3 has 18 amino acids. The CDR3, as DNA: TGTGCCAGCAGCTTGCAATTACGGAGCCCGGTGGCCAAAAACATTCAGTACTTC. Translation gives CASSLQLRSPVAKNIQYF.

The V and J genes are TRBV3-1 and TRBJ2-1; 13 bases agree with TRBD2. CDR1 is LGHDT and CDR2 is YNNKEL in the germline V gene (reference sequence). This CDR3 contains 19 residues. With 0 bases clipped from V and 0 bases from J, the junction kept 5 bases outside the gene matches. The CDR3 nucleotides read TGTGCCAGCAGCCAAGATAGGACTAGCGGGGGCGGCTCCTACAATGAGCAGTTCTTC. Amino acids: CASSQDRTSGGGSYNEQFF.

This clonotype was counted a few times. This CDR3 fails to terminate in the conserved phenylalanine or tryptophan, so it likely reflects a read error. This chain links TRBV3-1 with TRBJ2-1; 7 nucleotides line up with TRBD1. Trimming cost V 0 bases and J 2 bases; bases outside gene matches: 7. There are 17 residues in the CDR3. The germline V gene encodes CDR1 LGHDT and CDR2 YNNKEL (reference sequence). CDR3 amino acids: CASSQDRHTGAYNEQFL. The DNA of the CDR3 is TGTGCCAGCAGCCAAGATCGTCACACAGGGGCCTACAATGAGCAGTTCCTC.

The chain links TRBV4-1 to TRBJ2-6; 7 nucleotides line up with TRBD1. The trim removed 2 bases at V and 12 bases at J, leaving 7 bases unmatched. This CDR3 is built from 14 residues. Germline V gives CDR1 MGHRA, CDR2 YSYEKL. The CDR3 DNA follows: TGCGCCAGCAGCCAACCGGGACAGCTAACCGTCCTGACTTTC. It translates to CASSQPGQLTVLTF.

The J gene is TRBJ2-3, the V gene TRBV13, with D perhaps being TRBD1 or TRBD2 (5 bases each). Trimming left V 5 bases short and J 1 base short, with 25 bases between. Germline assignment: CDR1 PRHDT and CDR2 FYEKMQ (reference sequence). This CDR3 comprises 19 residues. DNA of the CDR3: TGTGCCAGCAGCCGAAAGGGACCGGGCCCCCTAAGAGGCACAGATACGCAGTATTTT. Its protein is CASSRKGPGPLRGTDTQYF. Full variable domain (remainder filled in from reference TRBV13 and TRBJ2-3): AAGVIQSPRHLIKEKRETATLKCYPIPRHDTVYWYQQGPGQDPQFLISFYEKMQSDKGSIPDRFSAQQFSDYHSELNMSSLELGDSALYFCASSRKGPGPLRGTDTQYFGPGTRLTVL.

This clonotype was observed a handful of times. V usage is TRBV5-6 and J usage is TRBJ2-3; the D gene is possibly TRBD2 (5 bases). This CDR3 is built from 16 residues. Trimming removed 2 bases from V and 1 base from J, with 14 bases in between. The germline gives CDR1 SGHDT, CDR2 YYEEEE. This chain's CDR3 is CASSFGPPEGTDTQYF. In DNA form, the CDR3 reads TGTGCCAGCAGCTTCGGACCGCCGGAGGGCACAGATACGCAGTATTTT.

This clonotype occurred a few times. V and J are TRBV21-1 and TRBJ2-7; the table's TRBD1 call for D was not verified on the DNA. TRBV21-1 is annotated as a pseudogene. There are 18 residues in the CDR3. The CDR3 loop is CASTTFPQGSPSLYEQYF. The CDR3, as DNA: TGTGCCAGCACCACCTTCCCACAGGGGTCACCCAGCCTTTACGAGCAGTACTTC.

The sample holds a few counts of this clonotype. A read error may produce the germline difference seen at one junction end. The chain employs TRBV5-1 and TRBJ2-3; TRBD1 matches 7 bases. The CDR3 length is 12 residues. The V gene's germline CDR1 is SGHRS and CDR2 YFSETQ. CDR3 region: CASSSNWDSPNF. In DNA form, the CDR3 reads TGCGCCAGCAGCTCGAACTGGGACAGTCCTAATTTT.

J is TRBJ1-1 and V is TRBV19; D unclear. Trimming shortened V by 5 bases and J by 1 base, and 14 bases separated the two germline ends. CDR3 size: 15 residues. Germline CDR1 LNHDA, CDR2 SQIVND (reference sequence). The CDR3 nucleotides are TGTGCCAGTAGTCTGGGCTGGGAGAGGAACACTGAAGCTTTCTTT. Translation: CASSLGWERNTEAFF.

This clonotype was seen ten or more times. The V and J genes are TRBV20-1 and TRBJ2-3, with D uncertain. Looked up from germline, CDR1 is DFQATT and CDR2 is SNEGSKA (reference sequence). V was clipped by 3 bases and J by 4 bases, with 17 bases between them. The CDR3 length is 15 residues. The CDR3 nucleotides are TGCAGTGCTAGGATAGGCAGTGGGCCGGCAGATACGCAGTATTTT. Amino acid sequence: CSARIGSGPADTQYF.

V usage is TRBV9 and J usage is TRBJ1-2; 9 bases are shared with TRBD1. The CDR3 length is 14 residues. In germline, CDR1 is SGDLS, CDR2 YYNGEE. J was trimmed by 3 bases and V by 3 bases; bases with no gene match: 3. The CDR3 region is CASSAQGAHYGYTF. CDR3 coding DNA: TGTGCCAGCAGCGCACAGGGGGCCCACTATGGCTACACCTTC.

This clonotype was observed many times. The V gene is TRBV7-3, the J gene TRBJ2-1; 8 positions agree with TRBD2. Germline V CDR1 and CDR2: SGHTA, FQGTGA. The trim removed 5 bases at V and 7 bases at J, leaving 7 bases unmatched. The CDR3 totals 14 residues. The CDR3 loop is CASSTGGALNEQFF. The CDR3 nucleotides are TGTGCCAGCAGCACCGGGGGGGCACTGAATGAGCAGTTCTTC.

This chain links TRBV29-1 with TRBJ2-5, with a tentative D call TRBD1 (6 bases). Germline V gene sequence: CDR1 SQVTM, CDR2 ANQGSEA. Trimming pared 1 base from V and 5 bases from J, leaving 14 bases between. CDR3 length: 14 residues. DNA for the CDR3: TGCAGCGTTGAAGTGGTCCACAGGGAGGAGACCCAGTACTTC. Protein sequence: CSVEVVHREETQYF.

The V call is TRBV7-9, the J call TRBJ2-4, with 9 bases aligning to TRBD1. There are 15 residues in the CDR3. Germline-derived CDR1 and CDR2 are SEHNR and FQNEAQ (reference sequence). V lost 1 base, J lost 6 bases, and 4 bases stayed unmatched. The CDR3 bases are TGTGCCAGCAGCTTAGGGGACAGGGTTTTAAACATTCAGTACTTC. The encoded protein is CASSLGDRVLNIQYF.

This clonotype was detected a few times. This chain joins TRBV6-2 or TRBV6-3 and TRBJ1-4; D is unclear. Germline V gene lookup returns CDR1 MNHEY and CDR2 SVGEGT. The CDR3 has 16 amino acids. V lost 6 bases and J lost 5, with 19 bases in between. The CDR3 coding sequence is TGTGCCAGCAGACCTGGTGATATTGGACGGAATGAAAAACTGTTTTTT. Amino acid sequence: CASRPGDIGRNEKLFF.